These 15 T cell receptor beta chains originate from one sample sequenced in a study of cytomegalovirus exposure and HLA in healthy donors (dated by TCRdb to about 2017). Library generation was performed with the immunoSEQ multiplex PCR assay. For the multiplex PCR, a mixture combining 60 forward primers for TCR Vbeta segments and 13 reverse primers for TCR Jbeta segments was used. The immuneACCESS repertoire file appears here via TCRdb, limited to in-frame rearrangements. These files lack a portion of the clones; in checked studies, under half of the deficit traces to unresolved V genes, and the cause of the others is not known. Present in this sample are roughly 190,000 clones, around 86% of which were seen just once. Over 5.5% of the sample goes to the ten largest clones. Sequencing was done on a sample of PBMCs. The receptors were sampled from a man aged 40-55 years in good health and CMV-seropositive.

This rearrangement joins TRBV6-5 to TRBJ1-4; 9 bases match TRBD1. Germline CDR1 and CDR2: MNHEY and SVGAGI. This CDR3 has 15 amino acids. The trim removed 6 bases at V and 6 bases at J, leaving 8 bases unmatched. CDR3 sequence (DNA): TGTGCCAGCAGAAATACCGGGACAGGGCATGAAAAACTGTTTTTT. Translating gives CASRNTGTGHEKLFF.

This chain links TRBV4-3 with TRBJ2-7, with TRBD1 matching over 10 bases. This CDR3 comprises 15 residues. Germline trimming cut 4 bases from V and 5 bases from J; bases unmatched to any gene: 8. Germline-derived CDR1 and CDR2 are LGHNA and YSLEER. The chain's CDR3 is CASSPRQGASDEQYF. As DNA, the CDR3 is TGCGCCAGCAGCCCGAGACAGGGGGCCAGCGACGAGCAGTACTTC.

The rearrangement links TRBV5-6 to TRBJ2-2, with TRBD1 matching over 7 bases. The CDR3 runs to 16 residues. V was clipped by 4 bases and J by 0 bases; unmatched bases: 6. Germline V lookup: CDR1 SGHDT, CDR2 YYEEEE. The CDR3 DNA reads TGTGCCAGCAGCCCGACGGACAGGTCGAACACCGGGGAGCTGTTTTTT. Protein sequence: CASSPTDRSNTGELFF.

CDR3 region: CASSQRRQANTEAFF. CDR3 bases: TGCGCCAGCAGCCAGAGGAGGCAGGCGAACACTGAAGCTTTCTTT. This chain joins TRBV4-1 and TRBJ1-1; D is unresolved. The CDR3 sequence is 15 residues long. Germline V lookup: CDR1 MGHRA, CDR2 YSYEKL. Trimming left V 3 bases short and J 1 base short, with 12 bases between.

The chain joins TRBV9 to TRBJ1-5, with 8 bases matching TRBD1. After removal of 4 bases from V and 2 bases from J, the junction contained 2 bases not matched to a gene. Germline V CDR1 and CDR2: SGDLS, YYNGEE. The CDR3 sequence is 14 residues long. The CDR3 bases are TGTGCCAGCAGCACGACAGGGGGCAATCAGCCCCAGCATTTT. Protein sequence: CASSTTGGNQPQHF.

The chain links TRBV30 to TRBJ2-7; TRBD1 is a possible D gene (5 bases). Trimming took off 0 bases at V and 5 bases at J, with 11 bases between the two ends. There are 13 residues in the CDR3. Germline CDR1 reads GTSNPN; CDR2 reads SVGIG (reference sequence). The CDR3 loop is CAWSVGQGNEQYF. CDR3 coding DNA: TGTGCCTGGAGTGTGGGGCAGGGCAACGAGCAGTACTTC.

The chain carries TRBV29-1 and TRBJ2-5; TRBD2 might be the D (5 bases). V was trimmed by 1 base and J by 4 bases, leaving 13 bases between them. CDR1 and CDR2 from the germline V gene are SQVTM and ANQGSEA. This CDR3 region has 14 residues. The CDR3 is CSVEGVGGIETQYF. CDR3 nucleotide sequence: TGCAGCGTTGAAGGCGTCGGAGGAATAGAGACCCAGTACTTC.

This clone has just a few counts. The V call is TRBV5-4, the J call TRBJ2-5; perhaps TRBD1 as D (7 bases). The CDR3 has 14 residues. V lost 0 bases and J 5 bases, leaving 11 bases between the germline ends. CDR1 and CDR2 (germline): SGHNT, YYREEE (reference sequence). The CDR3 coding sequence is TGTGCCAGCAGCTTGGGGAGGGGGCGGGAGACCCAGTACTTC. This sequence encodes CASSLGRGRETQYF.

This chain connects TRBV10-3 to TRBJ1-2, with D tentatively TRBD1 (6 bases). The CDR3 length is 16 residues. Between the trimmed V and J ends, which lost 7 bases and 1 base, there was a span of 19 bases. The germline V gene has CDR1 ENHRY and CDR2 SYGVKD. CDR3 bases: TGTGCCATCACTCCTCTAAAGACAGGAGATAACTATGGCTACACCTTC. Protein: CAITPLKTGDNYGYTF.

The V and J genes are TRBV27 and TRBJ2-6; no reliable D call. Per germline, CDR1 MNHEY and CDR2 SMNVEV (reference sequence). This CDR3 region has 18 residues. Trimming removed 3 bases at V and 0 bases at J, with 15 bases between. Here the CDR3 DNA reads TGTGCCAGCAGTTTCCAGGTTCCGAATTACTCTGGGGCCAACGTCCTGACTTTC. Residues: CASSFQVPNYSGANVLTF.

In DNA, the CDR3 is TGTGCCAGCAGCTTACGGCGGGGGGAGTACTACGAGCAGTACTTC. Translation: CASSLRRGEYYEQYF. The chain employs TRBV5-4 and TRBJ2-7, with 8 bases that match TRBD2. From germline, CDR1 is SGHNT and CDR2 YYREEE (reference sequence). J gave up 3 bases and V 2 bases, and 7 bases lay outside the gene matches. The CDR3 sequence is 15 residues long.

This sequence joins TRBV7-2 and TRBJ1-1; 9 bases line up with TRBD1. The CDR3 loop spans 14 amino acids. Germline V gene data show CDR1 as SGHTA and CDR2 as FQGNSA. V was pared by 1 base and J by 5 bases, with 2 bases of the junction left unmatched. The CDR3 spells CASSLETGGTEAFF. The CDR3 DNA sequence: TGTGCCAGCAGCTTAGAGACAGGGGGGACTGAAGCTTTCTTT.

The CDR3 here is CASTGTDWTQPQHF. CDR3 DNA sequence: TGTGCCAGTACGGGGACAGACTGGACTCAGCCCCAGCATTTT. The rearrangement uses TRBV19 and TRBJ1-5; 7 nucleotides agree with TRBD1. This CDR3 is built from 14 residues. Germline CDR1 reads LNHDA; CDR2 reads SQIVND (reference sequence). The V and J ends lost 7 bases and 6 bases, in that order; junction bases with no gene match: 9.

The chain combines TRBV4-3 with TRBJ2-5, with TRBD2 identical over 7 bases. Unmatched junction bases numbered 9, after V lost 0 bases and J lost 5 bases. Germline lookup yields CDR1 LGHNA and CDR2 YSLEER. The CDR3 sequence is 16 residues long. The CDR3 sequence is CASSQDMALARETQYF. DNA of the CDR3: TGCGCCAGCAGCCAAGATATGGCACTAGCGCGGGAGACCCAGTACTTC.

This chain uses TRBV27 with TRBJ2-1, with D possibly matching TRBD1 (6 bases). CDR1 is MNHEY and CDR2 is SMNVEV in the germline V gene (reference sequence). This CDR3 contains 14 residues. Trimming removed 3 bases at V and 6 bases at J, with 12 bases between. In DNA, the CDR3 is TGTGCCAGCAGTTTCCTTGCAGGGGCCAATGAGCAGTTCTTC. Amino acid sequence: CASSFLAGANEQFF.